This TCR beta chain was recovered during a study of technical replicates of blood from four donors (dated by TCRdb to 2017 to 2019). Regarding this clone: No antigen is known for it. Per-nucleotide qualities are absent, and no much larger clonotype sits a single base away.

Reading from cysteine to phenylalanine, the CDR3 counts 14 amino acids. CDR3 DNA is the only sequence kept; it has 42 bases, read in frame from the first base. CDR1 SGHRS and CDR2 YFSETQ were looked up in the germline V gene. V loses 3 bases of germline sequence and J loses 8 bases, and the interval between the two ends is 15 bases. To prepare the library, the immunoSEQ multiplex PCR assay was applied. Held by TCRdb, this immuneACCESS table contains in-frame sequences only and omits some clones. Under half of the omission traces to an unresolved V gene where checked; the cause of the rest is unknown. Recorded for this sample are over 55,000 clones; about 90% of them occurred a single time. Around 4.9% of the sample comes from the top ten.

The sequence was obtained from a human donor in good health. Some clones in this sample may be carry-over from other donors' samples. The chain joins TRBV5-1 to TRBJ2-4; TRBD1 might be the D gene, on 7 matching bases. The sequencing input was PBMCs. The nucleotide sequence is given as TGCGCCAGCAGCTGGGGACAGAGGGGGGACATTCAGTACTTC. Its translation is CASSWGQRGDIQYF.